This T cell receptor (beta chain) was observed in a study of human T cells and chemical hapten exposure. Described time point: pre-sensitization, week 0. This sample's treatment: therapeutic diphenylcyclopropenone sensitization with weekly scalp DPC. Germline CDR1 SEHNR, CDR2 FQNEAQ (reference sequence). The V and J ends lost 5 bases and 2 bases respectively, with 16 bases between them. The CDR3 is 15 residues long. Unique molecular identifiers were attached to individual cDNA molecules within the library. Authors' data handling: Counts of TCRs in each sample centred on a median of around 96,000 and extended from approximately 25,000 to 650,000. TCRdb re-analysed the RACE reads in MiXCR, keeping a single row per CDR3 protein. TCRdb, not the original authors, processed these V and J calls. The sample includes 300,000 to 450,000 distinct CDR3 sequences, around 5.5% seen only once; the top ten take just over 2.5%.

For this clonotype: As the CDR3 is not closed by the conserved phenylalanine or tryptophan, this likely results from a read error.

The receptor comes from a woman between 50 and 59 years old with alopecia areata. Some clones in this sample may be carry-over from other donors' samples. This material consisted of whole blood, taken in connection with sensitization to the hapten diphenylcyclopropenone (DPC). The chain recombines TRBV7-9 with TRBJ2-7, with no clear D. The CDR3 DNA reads TGTGCCAGCAGCCGCTTGGAGCGCCCCACCTACGAGCAGTACTAC. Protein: CASSRLERPTYEQYY.